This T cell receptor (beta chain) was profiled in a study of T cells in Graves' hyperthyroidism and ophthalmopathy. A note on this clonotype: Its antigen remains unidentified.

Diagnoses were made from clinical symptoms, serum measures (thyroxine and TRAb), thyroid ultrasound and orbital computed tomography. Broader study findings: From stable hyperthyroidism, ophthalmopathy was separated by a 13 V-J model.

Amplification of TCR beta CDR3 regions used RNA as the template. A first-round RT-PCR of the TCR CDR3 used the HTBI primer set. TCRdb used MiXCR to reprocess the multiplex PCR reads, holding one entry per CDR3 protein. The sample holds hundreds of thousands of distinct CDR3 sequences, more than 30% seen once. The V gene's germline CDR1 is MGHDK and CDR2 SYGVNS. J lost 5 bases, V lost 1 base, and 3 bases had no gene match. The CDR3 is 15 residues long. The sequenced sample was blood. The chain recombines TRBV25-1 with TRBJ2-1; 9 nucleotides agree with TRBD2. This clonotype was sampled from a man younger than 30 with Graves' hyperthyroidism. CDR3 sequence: CASSEFQREDNEQFF. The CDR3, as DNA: TGTGCCAGCAGTGAATTTCAGCGGGAGGACAATGAGCAGTTCTTC.